The T cell receptor (beta chain) under discussion was sequenced for a study of T cell repertoires in cytomegalovirus infection (dated by TCRdb to about 2019). At the level of the whole study: Recently identified HLA-C-restricted CMV epitopes, whose presentation resists viral immunomodulation, were targeted by peptide stimulations together with well-studied HLA-B-restricted epitopes. Because public TCR beta signatures pointed to carriage of CMV infection together with the matching HLA type, the HLA type of each donor mattered for the analysis. Overall results and qualifications from the work: The ex vivo response was dominated by HLA-C-restricted CMV-specific TCR beta clonotypes, and the single most frequent clonotype in two of eight donors was supplied by these HLA-C-restricted clonotypes. Carriers of CMV infection plus the relevant HLA type were discriminated by the cumulative frequency of public TCR beta family members in the study cohort and in an independent approximately 360-donor cohort.

TCRdb names Illumina HiSeq 1500 as the instrument used. TCRdb passed the public sequencing reads through fastp at Q25 and MiXCR, retaining productive beta sequences. Every entry covers one CDR3 protein and lists the most common genes and DNA from its rows. Recorded for this sample are around 500,000 distinct CDR3 sequences; approximately 40% of them occurred a single time. Of the sample, around two fifths falls within the top ten clones. Notes on this clonotype: Its specific antigen is unknown. Base qualities are missing; no much larger clone stands one base away.

Trimming leaves V shorter by 0 bases and J shorter by 10 bases, with the junction holding 3 bases beyond the gene matches. The CDR3 holds 13 amino acids from the cysteine to the phenylalanine. This entry keeps only the CDR3 DNA: 39 bases, framed from base 1. According to the germline V gene (reference sequence), CDR1 reads SEHNR and CDR2 reads FQNEAQ. What this sample's treatment or condition label stands for: in vitro stimulation with specific CMV peptide epitopes to enrich CMV-specific T cells. The V and J genes are TRBV7-9 and TRBJ1-1; 9 junctional bases match TRBD1. This clonotype was obtained from a human donor in good health (CMV status not recorded). Some clones in this sample may be carry-over from other donors' samples. The specimen was cultured PBMCs, collected from culture after CMV antigen stimulation. Here is the DNA: TGTGCCAGCAGCTTAGCCGGACAGGGGAGAGCTTTCTTT. This is translated as CASSLAGQGRAFF.